A selection of T cell receptor beta chains follows, all from one sample in a study of graft-versus-host responses after intestinal transplantation. TCRdb keeps only in-frame clones here, not all; method: immunoSEQ multiplex PCR. Of 90,000 to 130,000 clones listed, 93% are singletons. These TCRs' antigens remain unknown. Here the sequenced sample was unstimulated CD8+ T cells sorted from spleen or lymph node cells, taken before intestinal transplant. Source of these receptors: a human donor who received an intestinal transplant. Each CDR3 is given with its conserved first and last residue. Fields, in order: V gene, D gene, clone size, J gene, CDR3 protein, CDR3 DNA. D genes are given only for firm matches. Size tells how often a clone was seen (once, few, many) or the class of an expanded clone, and some rows leave it out.

>TRBV19|NA|NA|TRBJ2-7
CASSPGQDEQYF
TGTGCCAGTAGTCCCGGACAAGACGAGCAGTACTTC
>TRBV15|TRBD2|NA|TRBJ2-1
CATSRSGSSYNEQFF
TGTGCCACCAGCAGAAGCGGGAGCTCCTACAATGAGCAGTTCTTC
>TRBV9|NA|NA|TRBJ2-7
CASSVADGRYYEQYF
TGTGCCAGCAGCGTAGCTGACGGGAGATACTACGAGCAGTACTTC
>TRBV7-9|TRBD2|NA|TRBJ2-7
CASSHRSGRASPYEQYF
TGTGCCAGCAGTCATAGGAGCGGGAGGGCTTCCCCCTACGAGCAGTACTTC
>TRBV19|NA|NA|TRBJ1-1
CASSTGKNTEAFF
TGTGCCAGTAGTACGGGTAAGAACACTGAAGCTTTCTTT
>TRBV10-2|NA|NA|TRBJ2-7
CASSADFWRYEQYF
TGCGCCAGCAGTGCGGACTTCTGGCGCTACGAGCAGTACTTC
>TRBV7-9|NA|NA|TRBJ1-5
CASSLGVGNQPQHF
TGTGCCAGCAGCTTAGGCGTAGGCAATCAGCCCCAGCATTTT
>TRBV19|TRBD1|NA|TRBJ1-4
CASRDFSTGGAGAREKLFF
TGTGCTTCAAGGGATTTTTCGACAGGGGGGGCAGGGGCTCGTGAAAAACTGTTTTTT
>TRBV19|NA|NA|TRBJ2-7
CATSLRGRTRGEQYF
TGTGCCACGTCTTTAAGGGGACGGACGCGAGGCGAGCAGTACTTC
>TRBV11-3|NA|NA|TRBJ2-3
CASSLVSSGFGGTDTQYF
TGTGCCAGCAGCTTAGTCTCCAGCGGCTTCGGAGGCACAGATACGCAGTATTTT
>TRBV11-2|NA|NA|TRBJ2-3
CASSPYPGDTQYF
TGTGCCAGCAGCCCGTACCCCGGGGATACGCAGTATTTT
>TRBV2|NA|NA|TRBJ2-7
CASSEPSSYEQYF
TGTGCCAGCAGTGAACCGAGTAGCTACGAGCAGTACTTC
>TRBV28|NA|NA|TRBJ2-2
CASSLFANTGELFF
TGTGCCAGCAGTTTATTCGCGAACACCGGGGAGCTGTTTTTT
>TRBV27|TRBD1|NA|TRBJ1-4
CASGSEGQGLVQLFF
TGTGCCAGCGGCAGTGAGGGACAGGGACTGGTACAACTGTTTTTT
>TRBV6-5|NA|once|TRBJ2-7
CASSHMEGRHEQYF
TGTGCCAGCAGCCATATGGAGGGCCGCCACGAGCAGTACTTC
>TRBV7-6|NA|NA|TRBJ2-7
CASTHRSRADSSYEQYF
TGTGCCAGCACACACCGATCAAGAGCGGACTCATCCTACGAGCAGTACTTC
>TRBV13|NA|NA|TRBJ1-2
CASSLGTSGLKTF
TGTGCCAGCAGCTTAGGGACCTCCGGGCTGAAGACCTTC
>TRBV6-1|NA|once|TRBJ2-1
CASSESSAAYNEQFF
TGTGCCAGCAGTGAATCTTCAGCGGCCTACAATGAGCAGTTCTTC
>TRBV29-1|NA|NA|TRBJ1-3
CSVLFFSGNTIYF
TGCAGCGTACTTTTTTTCTCTGGAAACACCATATATTTT
>TRBV6-5|NA|NA|TRBJ1-5
CASSSGTLGGNQPQHF
TGTGCCAGCAGTTCCGGCACGCTTGGGGGGAATCAGCCCCAGCATTTT
>TRBV2|TRBD1|once|TRBJ2-7
CASIGQETTYEQYF
TGTGCCAGCATTGGACAGGAGACTACCTACGAGCAGTACTTC
>TRBV5-1|NA|NA|TRBJ1-1
CASSMTGGEAFF
TGCGCCAGCAGCATGACCGGGGGTGAAGCTTTCTTT
>TRBV19|NA|NA|TRBJ2-7
CASGWRGEQYF
TGTGCCAGTGGCTGGCGAGGCGAGCAGTACTTC
>TRBV19|TRBD2|NA|TRBJ2-1
CASSIDGGGENEQFF
TGTGCCAGTAGTATAGACGGGGGAGGGGAGAATGAGCAGTTCTTC
>TRBV6-5|NA|once|TRBJ2-7
CASSYSGRRGGYEQYF
TGTGCCAGCAGTTACTCGGGGCGAAGGGGGGGCTACGAGCAGTACTTC
>TRBV18|NA|NA|TRBJ2-4
CASSPTSPRHAPGSIQYF
TGTGCCAGCTCACCAACCAGTCCGAGACACGCACCGGGTTCCATTCAGTACTTC
>TRBV27|TRBD2|NA|TRBJ2-2
CASSSVRASGIGELFF
TGTGCCAGCAGCTCAGTACGGGCTAGCGGGATCGGGGAGCTGTTTTTT
>TRBV30|TRBD2|NA|TRBJ2-7
CAWSMIAGGYEQYF
TGTGCCTGGAGTATGATAGCGGGAGGCTACGAGCAGTACTTC